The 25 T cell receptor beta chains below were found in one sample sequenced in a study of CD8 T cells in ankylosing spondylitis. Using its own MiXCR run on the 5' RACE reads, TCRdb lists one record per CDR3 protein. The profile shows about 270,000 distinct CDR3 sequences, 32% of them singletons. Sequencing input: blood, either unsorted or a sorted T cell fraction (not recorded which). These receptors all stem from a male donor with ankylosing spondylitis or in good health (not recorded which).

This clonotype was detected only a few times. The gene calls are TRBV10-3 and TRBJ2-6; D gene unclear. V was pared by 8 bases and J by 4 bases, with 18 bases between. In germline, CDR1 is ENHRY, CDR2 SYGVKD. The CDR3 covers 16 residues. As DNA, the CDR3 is TGTGCCATCCAGACGGGTGGTACCGGGGGGGCCAACGTCCTGACTTTC. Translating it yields CAIQTGGTGGANVLTF.

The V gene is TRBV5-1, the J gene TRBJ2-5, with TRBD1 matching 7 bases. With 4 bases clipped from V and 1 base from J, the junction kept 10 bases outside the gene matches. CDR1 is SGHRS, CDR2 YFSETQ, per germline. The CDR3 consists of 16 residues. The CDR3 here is CASSLGQSGPQETQYF. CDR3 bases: TGCGCCAGCAGCCTGGGACAGTCCGGCCCCCAAGAGACCCAGTACTTC. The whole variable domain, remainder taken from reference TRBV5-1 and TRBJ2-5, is KAGVTQTPRYLIKTRGQQVTLSCSPISGHRSVSWYQQTPGQGLQFLFEYFSETQRNKGNFPGRFSGRQFSNSRSEMNVSTLELGDSALYLCASSLGQSGPQETQYFGPGTRLLVL.

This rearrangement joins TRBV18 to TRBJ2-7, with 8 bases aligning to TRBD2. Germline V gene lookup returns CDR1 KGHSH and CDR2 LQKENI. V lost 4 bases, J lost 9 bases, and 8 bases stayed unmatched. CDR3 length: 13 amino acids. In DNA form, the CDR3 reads TGTGCCAGCTCACTCCCGGGAGGGCAAGTGCAGTACTTC. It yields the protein CASSLPGGQVQYF.

CDR3 sequence (DNA): TGTGCCAGCAGTAAGGGACAGGGGCGAAACACCATATATTTT. Its translation is CASSKGQGRNTIYF. This rearrangement joins TRBV6-1 to TRBJ1-3, with 10 bases aligning to TRBD1. The V and J ends lost 5 bases and 5 bases, in that order; junction bases with no gene match: 3. Germline CDR1 and CDR2: MNHNS and SASEGT. The CDR3 is 14 amino acids.

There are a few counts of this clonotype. CDR3 sequence (DNA): TGTGCCAGCAGCCTCAGGACAGGTGGTGAAAAACTGTTTTTT. This translates into CASSLRTGGEKLFF. The V and J genes are TRBV7-2 and TRBJ1-4, with TRBD1 identical over 7 bases. Trimming removed 5 bases from V and 7 bases from J; junction bases left unmatched: 7. This CDR3 contains 14 residues. Germline V gives CDR1 SGHTA, CDR2 FQGNSA.

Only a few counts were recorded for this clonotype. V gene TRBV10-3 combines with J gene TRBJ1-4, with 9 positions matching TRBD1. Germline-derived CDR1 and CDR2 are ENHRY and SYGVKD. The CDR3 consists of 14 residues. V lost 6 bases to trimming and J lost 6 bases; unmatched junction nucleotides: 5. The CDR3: CAISTGGRDEKLFF. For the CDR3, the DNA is TGTGCCATCAGCACAGGGGGCCGCGATGAAAAACTGTTTTTT.

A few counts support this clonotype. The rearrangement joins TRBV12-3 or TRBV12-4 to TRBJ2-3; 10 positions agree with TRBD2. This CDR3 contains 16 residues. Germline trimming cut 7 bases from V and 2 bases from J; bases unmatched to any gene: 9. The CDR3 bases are TGTGCCAGCACAAGAGGGCTAGCGGGGGCCACAGATACGCAGTATTTT. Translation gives CASTRGLAGATDTQYF.

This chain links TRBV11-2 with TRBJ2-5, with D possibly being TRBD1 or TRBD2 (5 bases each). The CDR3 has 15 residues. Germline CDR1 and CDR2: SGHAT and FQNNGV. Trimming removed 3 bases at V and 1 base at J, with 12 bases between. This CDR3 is CASSFHLGPQETQYF. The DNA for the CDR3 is TGTGCCAGCAGCTTCCATCTGGGACCCCAAGAGACCCAGTACTTC.

This chain's CDR3 is CSARVGETDTQYF. The CDR3 bases are TGCAGTGCTAGAGTTGGGGAAACAGATACGCAGTATTTT. This sequence joins TRBV20-1 and TRBJ2-3; the D is unclear. Trimming shortened V by 1 base and J by 3 bases, and 8 bases separated the two germline ends. The CDR3 spans 13 residues. The germline CDR1 and CDR2 sequences are DFQATT and SNEGSKA (reference sequence).

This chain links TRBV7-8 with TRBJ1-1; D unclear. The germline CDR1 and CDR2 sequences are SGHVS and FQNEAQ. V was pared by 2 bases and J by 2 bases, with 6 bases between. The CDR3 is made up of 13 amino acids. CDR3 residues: CASSLIVNTEAFF. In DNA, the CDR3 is TGTGCCAGCAGCTTAATAGTTAACACTGAAGCTTTCTTT.

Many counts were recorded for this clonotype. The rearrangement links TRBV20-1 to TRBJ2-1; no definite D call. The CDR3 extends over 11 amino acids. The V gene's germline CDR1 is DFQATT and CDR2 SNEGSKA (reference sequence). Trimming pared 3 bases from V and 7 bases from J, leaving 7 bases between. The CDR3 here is CSASVENEQFF. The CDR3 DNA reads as TGCAGTGCTAGTGTTGAAAATGAGCAGTTCTTC.

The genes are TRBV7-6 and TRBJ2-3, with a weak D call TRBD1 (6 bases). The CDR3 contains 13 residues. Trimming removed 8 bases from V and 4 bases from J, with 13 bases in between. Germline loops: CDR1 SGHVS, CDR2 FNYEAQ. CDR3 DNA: TGTGCCAGCGGAACAGGGATGGCAGATACGCAGTATTTT. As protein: CASGTGMADTQYF.

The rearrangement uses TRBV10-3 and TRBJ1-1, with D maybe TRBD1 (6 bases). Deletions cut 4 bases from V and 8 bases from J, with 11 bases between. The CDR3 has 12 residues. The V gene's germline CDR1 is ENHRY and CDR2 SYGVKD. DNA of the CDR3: TGTGCCATCAGTGCTTCGGACAGAGAAGCTTTCTTT. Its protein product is CAISASDREAFF.

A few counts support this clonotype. CDR3 nucleotide sequence: TGCAGTGCTAGGCGGGGGGGTAACACTGAAGCTTTCTTT. Translating gives CSARRGGNTEAFF. The chain links TRBV20-1 to TRBJ1-1; D might be TRBD1 (5 bases). The CDR3 loop spans 13 amino acids. Per the germline V gene, CDR1 is DFQATT and CDR2 is SNEGSKA (reference sequence). V shed 3 bases and J shed 2 bases, with 10 bases lying between them.

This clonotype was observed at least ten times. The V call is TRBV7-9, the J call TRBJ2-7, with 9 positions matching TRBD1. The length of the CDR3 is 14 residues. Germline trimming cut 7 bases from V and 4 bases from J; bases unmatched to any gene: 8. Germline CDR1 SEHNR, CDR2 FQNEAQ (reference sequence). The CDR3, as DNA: TGTGCCAGCACCACCAGGACAGGGGAATACGAGCAGTACTTC. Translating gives CASTTRTGEYEQYF.

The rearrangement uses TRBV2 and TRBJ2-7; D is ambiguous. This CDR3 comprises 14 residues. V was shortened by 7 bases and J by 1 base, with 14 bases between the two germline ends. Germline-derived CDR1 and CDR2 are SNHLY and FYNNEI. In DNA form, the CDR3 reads TGTGCCAGCAACTTAGACCGTACTTCCTACGAGCAGTACTTC. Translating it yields CASNLDRTSYEQYF.

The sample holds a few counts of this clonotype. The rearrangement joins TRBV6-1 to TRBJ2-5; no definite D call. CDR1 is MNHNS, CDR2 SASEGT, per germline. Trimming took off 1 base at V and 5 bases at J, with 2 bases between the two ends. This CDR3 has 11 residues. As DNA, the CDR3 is TGTGCCAGCAGTGAAGAGGAGACCCAGTACTTC. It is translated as CASSEEETQYF.

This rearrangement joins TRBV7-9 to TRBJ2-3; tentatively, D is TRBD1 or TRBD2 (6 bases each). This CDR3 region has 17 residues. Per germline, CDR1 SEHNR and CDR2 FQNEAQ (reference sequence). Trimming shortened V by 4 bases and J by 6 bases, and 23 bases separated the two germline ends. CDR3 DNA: TGTGCCAGCAGCTCGAAGGAGGGGGGAAGTTTGAGTGATACGCAGTATTTT. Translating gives CASSSKEGGSLSDTQYF.

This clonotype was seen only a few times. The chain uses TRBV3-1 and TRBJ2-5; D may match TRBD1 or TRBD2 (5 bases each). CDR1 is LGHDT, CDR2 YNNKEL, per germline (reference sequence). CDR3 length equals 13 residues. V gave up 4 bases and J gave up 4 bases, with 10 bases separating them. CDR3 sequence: CASSRGRIETQYF. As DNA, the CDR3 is TGTGCCAGCAGCCGGGGACGTATAGAGACCCAGTACTTC.

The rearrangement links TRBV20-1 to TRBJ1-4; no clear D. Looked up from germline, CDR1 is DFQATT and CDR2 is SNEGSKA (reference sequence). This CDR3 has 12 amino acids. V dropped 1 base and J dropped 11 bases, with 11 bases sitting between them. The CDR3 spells CSARARVGKLFF. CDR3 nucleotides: TGCAGTGCTAGAGCAAGAGTTGGGAAACTGTTTTTT.

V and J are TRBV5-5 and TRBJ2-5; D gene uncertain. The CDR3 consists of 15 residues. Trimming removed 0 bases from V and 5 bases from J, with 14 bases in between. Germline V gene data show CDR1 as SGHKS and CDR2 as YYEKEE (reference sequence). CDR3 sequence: CASSLVQRSGETQYF. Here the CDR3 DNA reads TGTGCCAGCAGCTTGGTCCAAAGGTCCGGTGAGACCCAGTACTTC.

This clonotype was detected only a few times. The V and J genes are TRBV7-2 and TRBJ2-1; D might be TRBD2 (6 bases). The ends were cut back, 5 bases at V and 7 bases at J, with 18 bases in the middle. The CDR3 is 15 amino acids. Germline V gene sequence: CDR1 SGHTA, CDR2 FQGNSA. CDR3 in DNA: TGTGCCAGCAGCCCCAGGGCGGGGATATGGAATGAGCAGTTCTTC. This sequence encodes CASSPRAGIWNEQFF.

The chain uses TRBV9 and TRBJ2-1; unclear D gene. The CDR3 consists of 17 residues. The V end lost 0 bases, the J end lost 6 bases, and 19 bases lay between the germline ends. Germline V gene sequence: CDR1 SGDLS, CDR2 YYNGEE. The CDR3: CASSVEPSIMETNEQFF. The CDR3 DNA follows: TGTGCCAGCAGCGTAGAGCCTAGTATTATGGAAACCAATGAGCAGTTCTTC.

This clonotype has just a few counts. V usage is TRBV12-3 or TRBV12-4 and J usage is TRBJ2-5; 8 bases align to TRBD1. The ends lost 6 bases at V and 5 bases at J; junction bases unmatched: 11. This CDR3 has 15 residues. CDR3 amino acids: CASSQDRGWSETQYF. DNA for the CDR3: TGTGCCAGCAGCCAAGACAGGGGATGGTCGGAGACCCAGTACTTC.

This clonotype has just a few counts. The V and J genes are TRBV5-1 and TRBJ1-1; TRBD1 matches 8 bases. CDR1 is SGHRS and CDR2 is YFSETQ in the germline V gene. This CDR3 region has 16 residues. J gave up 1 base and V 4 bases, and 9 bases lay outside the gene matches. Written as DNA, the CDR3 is TGCGCCAGCAGCCGCGGACAGGGCAAGGGGAACACTGAAGCTTTCTTT. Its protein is CASSRGQGKGNTEAFF. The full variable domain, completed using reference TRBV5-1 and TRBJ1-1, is KAGVTQTPRYLIKTRGQQVTLSCSPISGHRSVSWYQQTPGQGLQFLFEYFSETQRNKGNFPGRFSGRQFSNSRSEMNVSTLELGDSALYLCASSRGQGKGNTEAFFGQGTRLTVV.